Each of the 18 T cell receptor beta chains below was sequenced from the same sample in a study of identical twins. TCRdb re-derived calls from the 5' RACE reads in MiXCR, one entry per CDR3 protein. The top ten clones hold around 1.5% of a sample with about 810,000 distinct CDR3 sequences, over 9% of them seen once. This same sample was also taken into another study, of yellow fever vaccine responses in identical twins.

The sequenced sample was PBMCs. Receptor source: a woman aged 18 to 35 in good health.

The CDR3 region has the DNA TGTGCCAGTGGGACAGGGGGCCCAGATACGCAGTATTTT. This codes for CASGTGGPDTQYF. This chain links TRBV7-2 with TRBJ2-3; TRBD1 matches 12 bases. The CDR3 is 13 amino acids. The germline gives CDR1 SGHTA, CDR2 FQGNSA. V shed 9 bases and J 4 bases; nucleotides not matched to a gene: 2.

The chain recombines TRBV20-1 with TRBJ1-1; tentatively, D is TRBD1 (5 bases). Germline V gene sequence: CDR1 DFQATT, CDR2 SNEGSKA (reference sequence). Deletions cut 7 bases from V and 5 bases from J, with 26 bases between. The CDR3 is made up of 16 amino acids. CDR3 in amino acids: CSVPRGRHPRWTEAFF. The CDR3 DNA reads as TGCAGTGTCCCGAGGGGTCGACACCCGAGGTGGACTGAAGCTTTCTTT.

There are a few counts of this clonotype. The chain links TRBV3-1 to TRBJ2-1; D unclear. Germline V gene lookup returns CDR1 LGHDT and CDR2 YNNKEL (reference sequence). This CDR3 has 12 residues. Trimming left V 1 base short and J 9 bases short, with 7 bases between. CDR3 loop: CASSQGFTEQFF. In nucleotides, the CDR3 is TGTGCCAGCAGCCAAGGCTTTACTGAGCAGTTCTTC.

In its sample, this clonotype was seen a few times. The V and J genes are TRBV7-6 and TRBJ1-1, with TRBD1 identical over 7 bases. Per the germline V gene, CDR1 is SGHVS and CDR2 is FNYEAQ. After removal of 3 bases from V and 5 bases from J, the junction contained 6 bases not matched to a gene. CDR3 size: 14 residues. The CDR3 region has the DNA TGTGCCAGCAGCTTCTCGACAGGGCTGACTGAAGCTTTCTTT. This encodes CASSFSTGLTEAFF.

The J gene is TRBJ2-5, the V gene TRBV5-1; 8 bases line up with TRBD1. Germline CDR1 is SGHRS and CDR2 is YFSETQ. V was clipped by 2 bases and J by 1 base; unmatched bases: 7. CDR3 length equals 16 residues. The CDR3: CASSLKTGDGQETQYF. In DNA form, the CDR3 reads TGCGCCAGCAGCTTAAAGACAGGGGATGGCCAAGAGACCCAGTACTTC.

The chain carries TRBV5-1 and TRBJ2-2, with D perhaps matching TRBD1 (5 bases). Trimming took off 0 bases at V and 2 bases at J, with 11 bases between the two ends. CDR1 is SGHRS and CDR2 is YFSETQ in the germline V gene. CDR3 length: 16 residues. The CDR3 coding sequence is TGCGCCAGCAGCTTGGCCCCAGGGTTAAACACCGGGGAGCTGTTTTTT. This translates into CASSLAPGLNTGELFF.

Only a few counts were recorded for this clonotype. The chain joins TRBV20-1 to TRBJ2-3; 7 bases align to TRBD2. With V trimmed by 1 base and J by 2 bases, 6 bases remained unmatched. The germline gives CDR1 DFQATT, CDR2 SNEGSKA (reference sequence). This CDR3 is 15 amino acids long. CDR3 residues: CSARAARETTDTQYF. The CDR3 bases are TGCAGTGCTAGAGCTGCGCGGGAGACCACAGATACGCAGTATTTT.

The genes are TRBV7-9 and TRBJ2-3, with TRBD2 matching 7 bases. CDR3 length equals 14 residues. The germline gives CDR1 SEHNR, CDR2 FQNEAQ (reference sequence). V was clipped by 3 bases and J by 2 bases; unmatched bases: 2. The CDR3 coding sequence is TGTGCCAGCAGCTTGGGGGACTACACAGATACGCAGTATTTT. Protein product: CASSLGDYTDTQYF.

The chain is built from TRBV12-3 or TRBV12-4 and TRBJ2-1; D is uncertain. The CDR3 has 14 amino acids. V was clipped by 7 bases and J by 6 bases, with 16 bases between them. The CDR3 spells CASTSPPSINEQFF. The CDR3 DNA follows: TGTGCCAGCACCTCCCCCCCCAGCATCAATGAGCAGTTCTTC.

On this clonotype: Lacking the conserved final phenylalanine or tryptophan, this CDR3 likely reflects a read error. The chain has TRBV7-9 and TRBJ2-1; the D call may be TRBD1 or TRBD2 (6 bases each). V dropped 0 bases and J dropped 5 bases, with 14 bases sitting between them. The V gene's germline CDR1 is SEHNR and CDR2 FQNEAQ (reference sequence). This CDR3 is 16 amino acids long. Here the CDR3 reads CASSLASGARDNEQFL. The DNA of the CDR3 is TGTGCCAGCAGCTTAGCTTCGGGGGCAAGGGACAATGAGCAGTTCCTC.

This rearrangement joins TRBV19 to TRBJ2-6, with a possible D match to TRBD1 (6 bases). V was trimmed by 3 bases and J by 0 bases, leaving 9 bases between them. This CDR3 spans 16 amino acids. Germline CDR1 is LNHDA and CDR2 is SQIVND (reference sequence). This chain's CDR3 is CASSMDRLSGANVLTF. The CDR3, as DNA: TGTGCCAGTAGTATGGACAGACTCTCTGGGGCCAACGTCCTGACTTTC.

The chain has TRBV24-1 and TRBJ2-1; the match to TRBD2 covers 15 bases. Germline V gives CDR1 KGHDR, CDR2 SFDVKD. CDR3 length: 20 residues. V shed 3 bases and J 7 bases; nucleotides not matched to a gene: 15. The CDR3 here is CATSDPGTGGLAGGINEQFF. The CDR3 DNA is TGTGCCACCAGTGATCCCGGGACAGGTGGACTAGCGGGAGGGATTAATGAGCAGTTCTTC.

The chain combines TRBV7-2 with TRBJ2-3; the D is unclear. This CDR3 is 15 amino acids long. Germline V gene lookup returns CDR1 SGHTA and CDR2 FQGNSA. Between the trimmed V and J ends, which lost 2 bases and 4 bases, there was a span of 13 bases. The CDR3 DNA reads TGTGCCAGCAGCTTACTACGGGTGTTTTCAGATACGCAGTATTTT. It specifies CASSLLRVFSDTQYF.

This chain joins TRBV20-1 and TRBJ2-7; 11 bases match TRBD2. Germline V gene data show CDR1 as DFQATT and CDR2 as SNEGSKA (reference sequence). V was clipped by 6 bases and J by 0 bases; unmatched bases: 25. This CDR3 is 21 amino acids long. The CDR3 spells CSAAGAVAGGPSGKSSYEQYF. The CDR3 DNA reads as TGCAGTGCGGCGGGGGCAGTAGCGGGAGGGCCAAGTGGTAAATCCTCCTACGAGCAGTACTTC.

This clonotype was observed a few times. The chain is built from TRBV5-1 and TRBJ2-1; D possibly matches TRBD1 or TRBD2 (5 bases each). CDR1 and CDR2 from the germline V gene are SGHRS and YFSETQ. This CDR3 has 16 residues. V lost 6 bases and J lost 7, with 23 bases in between. CDR3 region: CASTAYGGVFNNEQFF. CDR3 in DNA: TGCGCCAGCACCGCGTATGGGGGAGTCTTTAATAATGAGCAGTTCTTC.

This clonotype was detected ten times or more. The chain couples TRBV6-1 to TRBJ1-6, with unresolved D. The CDR3 contains 15 residues. Germline loops: CDR1 MNHNS, CDR2 SASEGT. V was shortened by 6 bases and J by 1 base, with 10 bases between the two germline ends. The CDR3 region has the DNA TGTGCCAGCAGGACGGCAATTTCCTATAATTCACCCCTCCACTTT. Protein product: CASRTAISYNSPLHF.

This clonotype came up a few times. This sequence joins TRBV14 and TRBJ2-3; 12 positions match TRBD2. The CDR3 sequence is 20 residues long. V lost 3 bases to trimming and J lost 0 bases; unmatched junction nucleotides: 13. Looked up from germline, CDR1 is SGHDN and CDR2 is FVKESK. Here the CDR3 reads CASSHLTSGRGASSTDTQYF. In DNA, the CDR3 is TGTGCCAGCAGCCATCTGACTAGCGGGAGAGGAGCCTCTAGCACAGATACGCAGTATTTT.

V usage is TRBV27 and J usage is TRBJ1-3; no definite D call. This CDR3 region has 12 residues. CDR1 is MNHEY, CDR2 SMNVEV, per germline (reference sequence). Trimming removed 6 bases from V and 4 bases from J, with 7 bases in between. The CDR3 DNA is TGTGCCAGCAGAGATATAGGAAACACCATATATTTT. It is translated as CASRDIGNTIYF.